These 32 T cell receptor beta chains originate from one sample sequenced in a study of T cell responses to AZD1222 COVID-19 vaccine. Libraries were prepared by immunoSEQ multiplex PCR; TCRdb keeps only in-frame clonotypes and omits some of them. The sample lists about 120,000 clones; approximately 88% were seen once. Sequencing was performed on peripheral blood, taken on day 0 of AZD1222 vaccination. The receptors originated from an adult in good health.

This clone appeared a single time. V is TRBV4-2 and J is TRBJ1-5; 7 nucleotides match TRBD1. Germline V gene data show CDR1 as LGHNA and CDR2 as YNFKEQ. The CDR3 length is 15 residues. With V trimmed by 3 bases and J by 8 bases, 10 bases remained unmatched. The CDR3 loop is CASSHQTGYGEPQHF. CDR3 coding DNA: TGTGCCAGCAGCCACCAGACAGGGTATGGAGAGCCCCAGCATTTT.

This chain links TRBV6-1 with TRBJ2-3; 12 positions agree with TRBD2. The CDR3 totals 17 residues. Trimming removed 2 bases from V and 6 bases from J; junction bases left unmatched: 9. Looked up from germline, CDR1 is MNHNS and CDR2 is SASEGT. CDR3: CASSEKILAGGRDTQYF. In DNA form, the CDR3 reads TGTGCCAGCAGTGAAAAGATACTAGCGGGGGGAAGGGATACGCAGTATTTT.

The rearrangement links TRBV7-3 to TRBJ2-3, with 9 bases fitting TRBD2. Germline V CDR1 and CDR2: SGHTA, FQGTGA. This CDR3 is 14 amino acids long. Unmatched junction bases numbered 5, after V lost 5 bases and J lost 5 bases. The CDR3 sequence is CASSRGLARDTQYF. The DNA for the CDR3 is TGTGCCAGCAGCCGGGGACTAGCTAGAGATACGCAGTATTTT. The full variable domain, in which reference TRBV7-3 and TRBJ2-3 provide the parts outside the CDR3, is GAGVSQTPSNKVTEKGKYVELRCDPISGHTALYWYRQSLGQGPEFLIYFQGTGAADDSGLPNDRFFAVRPEGSVSTLKIQRTERGDSAVYLCASSRGLARDTQYFGPGTRLTVL.

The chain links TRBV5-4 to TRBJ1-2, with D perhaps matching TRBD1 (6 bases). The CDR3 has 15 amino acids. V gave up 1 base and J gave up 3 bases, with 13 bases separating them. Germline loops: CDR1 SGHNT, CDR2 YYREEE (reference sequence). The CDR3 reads CASSLLGGGHYGYTF. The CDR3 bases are TGTGCCAGCAGCTTGCTAGGAGGGGGTCACTATGGCTACACCTTC.

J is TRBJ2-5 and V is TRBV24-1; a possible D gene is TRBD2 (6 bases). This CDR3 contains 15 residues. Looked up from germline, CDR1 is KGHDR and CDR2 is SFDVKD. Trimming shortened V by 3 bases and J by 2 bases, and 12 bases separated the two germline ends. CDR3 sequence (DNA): TGTGCCACCAGTGATGGGGGACTTTCGCAAGAGACCCAGTACTTC. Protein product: CATSDGGLSQETQYF.

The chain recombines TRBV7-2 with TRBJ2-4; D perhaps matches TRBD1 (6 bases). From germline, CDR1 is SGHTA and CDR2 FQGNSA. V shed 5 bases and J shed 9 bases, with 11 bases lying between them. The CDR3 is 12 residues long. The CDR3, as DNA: TGTGCCAGCAGCGCGGCAGGGGTCATTCAGTACTTC. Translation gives CASSAAGVIQYF.

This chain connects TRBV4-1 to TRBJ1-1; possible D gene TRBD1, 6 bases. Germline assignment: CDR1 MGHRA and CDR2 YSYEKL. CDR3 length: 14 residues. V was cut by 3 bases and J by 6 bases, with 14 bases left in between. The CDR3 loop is CASSHNQGLPEAFF. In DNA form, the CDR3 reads TGCGCCAGCAGCCATAATCAGGGGCTCCCTGAAGCTTTCTTT.

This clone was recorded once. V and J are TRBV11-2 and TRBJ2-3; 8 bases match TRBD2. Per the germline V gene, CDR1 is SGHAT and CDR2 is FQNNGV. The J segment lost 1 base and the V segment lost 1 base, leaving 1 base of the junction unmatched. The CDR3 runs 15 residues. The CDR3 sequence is CASSLVSGGTDTQYF. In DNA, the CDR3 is TGTGCCAGCAGCTTAGTTAGCGGGGGCACAGATACGCAGTATTTT.

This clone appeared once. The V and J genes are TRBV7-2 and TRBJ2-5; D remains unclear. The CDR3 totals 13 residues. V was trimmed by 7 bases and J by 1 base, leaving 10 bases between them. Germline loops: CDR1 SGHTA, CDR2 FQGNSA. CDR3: CASNFQVQETQYF. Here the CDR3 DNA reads TGTGCCAGCAACTTTCAGGTCCAAGAGACCCAGTACTTC.

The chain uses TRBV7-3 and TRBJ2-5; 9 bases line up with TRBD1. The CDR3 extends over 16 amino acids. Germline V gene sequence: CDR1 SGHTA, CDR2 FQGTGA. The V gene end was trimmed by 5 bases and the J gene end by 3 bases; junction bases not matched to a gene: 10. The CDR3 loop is CASSPGVGQGKETQYF. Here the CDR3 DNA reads TGTGCCAGCAGCCCCGGGGTGGGACAGGGTAAAGAGACCCAGTACTTC.

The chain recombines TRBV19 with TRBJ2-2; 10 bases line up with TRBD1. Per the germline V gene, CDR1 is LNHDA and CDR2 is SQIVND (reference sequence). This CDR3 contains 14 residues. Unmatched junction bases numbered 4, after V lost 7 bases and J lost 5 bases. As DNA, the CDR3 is TGTGCCAGTAACCCGGGACAGGGGACCGGGGAGCTGTTTTTT. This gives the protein CASNPGQGTGELFF.

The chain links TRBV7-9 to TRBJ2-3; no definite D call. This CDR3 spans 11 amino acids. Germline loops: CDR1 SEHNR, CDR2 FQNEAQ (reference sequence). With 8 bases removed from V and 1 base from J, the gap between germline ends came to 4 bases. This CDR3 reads CASARTDTQYF. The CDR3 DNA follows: TGTGCCAGCGCCCGCACAGATACGCAGTATTTT.

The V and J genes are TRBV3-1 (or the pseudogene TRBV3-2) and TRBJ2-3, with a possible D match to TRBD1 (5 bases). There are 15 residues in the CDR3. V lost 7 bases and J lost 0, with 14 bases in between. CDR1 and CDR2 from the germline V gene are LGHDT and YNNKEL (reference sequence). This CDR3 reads CASTPQGLSTDTQYF. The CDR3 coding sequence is TGTGCCAGCACTCCCCAGGGCCTTAGCACAGATACGCAGTATTTT.

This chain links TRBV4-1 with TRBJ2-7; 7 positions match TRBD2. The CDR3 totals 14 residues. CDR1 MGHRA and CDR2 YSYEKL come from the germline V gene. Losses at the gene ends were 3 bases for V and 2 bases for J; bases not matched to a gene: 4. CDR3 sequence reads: CASSQAGLAYEQYF. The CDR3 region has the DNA TGCGCCAGCAGCCAGGCCGGACTAGCCTACGAGCAGTACTTC.

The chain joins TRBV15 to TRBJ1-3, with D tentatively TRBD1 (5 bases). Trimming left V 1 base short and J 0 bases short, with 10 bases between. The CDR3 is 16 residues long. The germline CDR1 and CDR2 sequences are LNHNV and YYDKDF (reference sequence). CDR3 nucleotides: TGTGCCACCAGCAGAGGGGGGGTTTTCTCTGGAAACACCATATATTTT. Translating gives CATSRGGVFSGNTIYF.

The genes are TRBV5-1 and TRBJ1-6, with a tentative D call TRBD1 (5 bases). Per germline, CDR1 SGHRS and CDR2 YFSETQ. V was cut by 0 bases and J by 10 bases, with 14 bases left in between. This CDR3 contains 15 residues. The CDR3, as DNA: TGCGCCAGCAGCTTGGAAGGCAGGGAGGGCTCACCCCTCCACTTT. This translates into CASSLEGREGSPLHF.

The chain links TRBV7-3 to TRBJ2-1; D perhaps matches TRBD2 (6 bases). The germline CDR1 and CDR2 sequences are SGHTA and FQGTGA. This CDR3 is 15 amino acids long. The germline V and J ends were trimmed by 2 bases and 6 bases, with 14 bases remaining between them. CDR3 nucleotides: TGTGCCAGCAGCTTAGCGGGGAGCCTTAGCAATGAGCAGTTCTTC. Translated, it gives CASSLAGSLSNEQFF.

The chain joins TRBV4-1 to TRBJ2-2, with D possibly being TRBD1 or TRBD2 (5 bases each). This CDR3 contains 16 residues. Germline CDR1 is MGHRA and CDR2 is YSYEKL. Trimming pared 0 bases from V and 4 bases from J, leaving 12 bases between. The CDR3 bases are TGCGCCAGCAGCCAAGATAACCGAGGGACCACCGGGGAGCTGTTTTTT. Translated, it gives CASSQDNRGTTGELFF.

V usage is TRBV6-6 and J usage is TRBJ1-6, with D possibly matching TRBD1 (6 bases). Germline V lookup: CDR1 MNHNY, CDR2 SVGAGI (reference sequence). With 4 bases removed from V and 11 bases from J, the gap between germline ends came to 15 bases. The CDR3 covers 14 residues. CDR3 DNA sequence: TGTGCCAGCAGTTTCCCAGGGGAAGGGGCACCCCTCCACTTT. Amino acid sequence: CASSFPGEGAPLHF.

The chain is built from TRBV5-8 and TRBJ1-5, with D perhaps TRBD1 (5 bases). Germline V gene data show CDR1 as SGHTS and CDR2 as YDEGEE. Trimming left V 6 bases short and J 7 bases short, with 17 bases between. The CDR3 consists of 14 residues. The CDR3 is CASTLFQGDQPQHF. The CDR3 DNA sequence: TGTGCCAGCACCCTATTCCAGGGAGACCAGCCCCAGCATTTT.

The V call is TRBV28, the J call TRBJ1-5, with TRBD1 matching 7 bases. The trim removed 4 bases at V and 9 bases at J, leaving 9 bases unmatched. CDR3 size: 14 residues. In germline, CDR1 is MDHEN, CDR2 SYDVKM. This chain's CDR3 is CASSSPRGLSPQHF. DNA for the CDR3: TGTGCCAGCAGTTCACCCAGGGGGTTATCGCCCCAGCATTTT.

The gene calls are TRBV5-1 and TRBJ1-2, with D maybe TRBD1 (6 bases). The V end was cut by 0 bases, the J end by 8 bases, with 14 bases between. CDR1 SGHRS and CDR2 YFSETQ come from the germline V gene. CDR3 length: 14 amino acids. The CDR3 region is CASSLAGEFVGYTF. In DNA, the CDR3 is TGCGCCAGCAGCTTGGCAGGGGAGTTCGTCGGCTACACCTTC.

CDR3 DNA: TGCGCCAGCAGTGCTCCCCGACTAGCGGCCCCTTCCTACGAGCAGTACTTC. This sequence encodes CASSAPRLAAPSYEQYF. This chain uses TRBV10-1 with TRBJ2-7, with 9 positions matching TRBD2. The CDR3 length is 17 residues. V lost 4 bases and J lost 1; bases outside the gene matches: 11. The V gene's germline CDR1 is WNHNN and CDR2 SYGVQD (reference sequence).

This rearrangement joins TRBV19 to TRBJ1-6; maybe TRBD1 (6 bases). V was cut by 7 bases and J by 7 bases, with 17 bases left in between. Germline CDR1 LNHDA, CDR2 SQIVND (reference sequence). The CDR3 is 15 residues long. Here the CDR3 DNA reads TGTGCCAGTAACCCCGGTACAGGGTTGAATTCACCCCTCCACTTT. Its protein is CASNPGTGLNSPLHF.

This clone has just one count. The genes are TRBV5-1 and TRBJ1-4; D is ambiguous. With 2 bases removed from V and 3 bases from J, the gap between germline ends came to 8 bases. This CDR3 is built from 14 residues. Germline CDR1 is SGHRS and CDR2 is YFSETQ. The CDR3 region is CASSFGPPNEKLFF. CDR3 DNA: TGCGCCAGCAGCTTCGGACCCCCTAATGAAAAACTGTTTTTT.

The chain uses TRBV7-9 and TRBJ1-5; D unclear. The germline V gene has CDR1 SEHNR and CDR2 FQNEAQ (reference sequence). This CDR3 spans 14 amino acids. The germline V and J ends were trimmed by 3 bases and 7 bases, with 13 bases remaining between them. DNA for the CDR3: TGTGCCAGCAGCTTGGGATACATAGAACAGCCCCAGCATTTT. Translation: CASSLGYIEQPQHF.

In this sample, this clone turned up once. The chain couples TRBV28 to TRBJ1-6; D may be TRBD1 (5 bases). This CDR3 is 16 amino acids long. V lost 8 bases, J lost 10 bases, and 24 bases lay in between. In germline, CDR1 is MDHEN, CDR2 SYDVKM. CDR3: CASVRPGRGFESPLHF. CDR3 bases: TGTGCCAGCGTTAGGCCAGGACGGGGGTTCGAATCACCCCTCCACTTT.

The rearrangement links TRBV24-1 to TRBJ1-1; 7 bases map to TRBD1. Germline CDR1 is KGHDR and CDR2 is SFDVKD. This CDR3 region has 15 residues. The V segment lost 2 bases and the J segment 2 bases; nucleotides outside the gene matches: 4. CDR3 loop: CATSDSRTGNTEAFF. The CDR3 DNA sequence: TGTGCCACCAGTGATTCTCGGACAGGCAACACTGAAGCTTTCTTT.

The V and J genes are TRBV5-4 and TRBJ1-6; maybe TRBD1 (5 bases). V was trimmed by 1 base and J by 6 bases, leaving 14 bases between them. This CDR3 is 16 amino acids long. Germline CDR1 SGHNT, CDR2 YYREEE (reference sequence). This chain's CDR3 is CASSLPGRAGNSPLHF. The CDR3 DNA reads TGTGCCAGCAGCTTGCCAGGCAGGGCTGGTAATTCACCCCTCCACTTT.

CDR3 sequence: CASSPFRPQHF. The CDR3 DNA sequence: TGTGCCAGCAGCCCTTTCAGGCCCCAGCATTTT. V is TRBV6-4 and J is TRBJ1-5; D not certain. Germline CDR1 is MRHNA and CDR2 is SNTAGT. This CDR3 is 11 amino acids long. V shed 6 bases and J shed 9 bases, with 9 bases lying between them.

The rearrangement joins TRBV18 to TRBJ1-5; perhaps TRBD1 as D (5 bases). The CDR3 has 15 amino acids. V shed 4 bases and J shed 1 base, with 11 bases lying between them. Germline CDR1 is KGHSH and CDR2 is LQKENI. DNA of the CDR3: TGTGCCAGCTCACTTGGGGGGGGAAGCAATCAGCCCCAGCATTTT. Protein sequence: CASSLGGGSNQPQHF.

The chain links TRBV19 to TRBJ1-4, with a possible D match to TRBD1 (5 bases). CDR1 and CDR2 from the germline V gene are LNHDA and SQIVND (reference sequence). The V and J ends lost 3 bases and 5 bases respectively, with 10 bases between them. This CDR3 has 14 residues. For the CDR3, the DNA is TGTGCCAGTAGTATTGCCAGGGAGAATGAAAAACTGTTTTTT. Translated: CASSIARENEKLFF.